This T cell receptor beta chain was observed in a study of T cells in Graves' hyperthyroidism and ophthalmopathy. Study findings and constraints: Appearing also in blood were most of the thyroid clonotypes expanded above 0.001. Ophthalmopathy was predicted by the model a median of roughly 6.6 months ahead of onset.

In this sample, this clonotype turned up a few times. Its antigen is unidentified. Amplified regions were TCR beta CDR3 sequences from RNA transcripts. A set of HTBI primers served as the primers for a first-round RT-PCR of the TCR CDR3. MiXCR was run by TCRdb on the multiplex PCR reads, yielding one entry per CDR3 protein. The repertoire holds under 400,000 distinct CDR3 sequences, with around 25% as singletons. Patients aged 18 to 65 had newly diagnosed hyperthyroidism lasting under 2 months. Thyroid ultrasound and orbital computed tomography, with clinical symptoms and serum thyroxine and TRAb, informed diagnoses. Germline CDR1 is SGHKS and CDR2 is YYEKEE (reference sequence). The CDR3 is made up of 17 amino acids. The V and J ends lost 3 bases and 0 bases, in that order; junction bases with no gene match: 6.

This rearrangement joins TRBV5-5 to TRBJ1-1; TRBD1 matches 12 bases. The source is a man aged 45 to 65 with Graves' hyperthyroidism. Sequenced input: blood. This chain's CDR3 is CASSWDRGPLVNTEAFF. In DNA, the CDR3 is TGTGCCAGCAGCTGGGACAGGGGGCCCCTCGTGAACACTGAAGCTTTCTTT. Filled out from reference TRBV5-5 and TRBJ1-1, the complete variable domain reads DAGVTQSPTHLIKTRGQQVTLRCSPISGHKSVSWYQQVLGQGPQFIFQYYEKEERGRGNFPDRFSARQFPNYSSELNVNALLLGDSALYLCASSWDRGPLVNTEAFFGQGTRLTVV.